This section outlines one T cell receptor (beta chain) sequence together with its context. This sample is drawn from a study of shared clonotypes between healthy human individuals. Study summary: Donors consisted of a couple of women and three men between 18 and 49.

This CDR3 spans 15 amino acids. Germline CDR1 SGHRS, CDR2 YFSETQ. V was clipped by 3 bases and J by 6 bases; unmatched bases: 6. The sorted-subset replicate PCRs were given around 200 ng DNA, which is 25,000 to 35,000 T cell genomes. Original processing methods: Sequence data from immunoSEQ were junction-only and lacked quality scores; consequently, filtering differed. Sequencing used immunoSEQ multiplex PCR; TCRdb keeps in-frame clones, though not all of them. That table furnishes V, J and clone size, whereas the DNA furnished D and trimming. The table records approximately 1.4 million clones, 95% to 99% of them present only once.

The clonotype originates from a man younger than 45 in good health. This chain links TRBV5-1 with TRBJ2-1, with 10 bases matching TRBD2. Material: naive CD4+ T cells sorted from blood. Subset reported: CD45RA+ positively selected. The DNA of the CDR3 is TGCGCCAGCAGCTATGGACTAGCGGCTAGCAATGAGCAGTTCTTC. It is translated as CASSYGLAASNEQFF.